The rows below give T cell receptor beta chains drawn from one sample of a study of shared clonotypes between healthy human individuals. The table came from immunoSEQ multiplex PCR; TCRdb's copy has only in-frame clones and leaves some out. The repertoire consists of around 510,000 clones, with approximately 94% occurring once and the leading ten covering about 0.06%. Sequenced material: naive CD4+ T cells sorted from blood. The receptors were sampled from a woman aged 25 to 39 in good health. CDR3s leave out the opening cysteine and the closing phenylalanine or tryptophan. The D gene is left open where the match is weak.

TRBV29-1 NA SVERLANFNEQF
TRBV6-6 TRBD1 ASKLTGGNEKLF
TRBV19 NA ASSMDRTGANVLT
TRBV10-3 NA AISDGQYNSPLH
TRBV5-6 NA ASSLKEGYREKLF
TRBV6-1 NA ASSMTYEQY
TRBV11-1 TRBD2 ASSLELAGGHEQF
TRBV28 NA ASSLVQGRQPQH
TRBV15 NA ATRPTPGSKAF
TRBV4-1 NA ASSQDQGSGNTIY
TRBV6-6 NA ASSYSSGPGELF
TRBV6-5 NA ASSMGNTIY
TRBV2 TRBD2 ASRFGLAGNTGELF
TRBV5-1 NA ASSWGGANYGYT
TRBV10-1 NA ASSQQDFVHEQY
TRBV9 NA ASSVTPSGEQY
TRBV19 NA ATDRYSGGRNLNQPQH
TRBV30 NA AWTLSEYGYT
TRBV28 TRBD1 ASSQRQGSNQPQH
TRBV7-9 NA ASSLSGVGNEQF
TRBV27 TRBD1 ATAQQGDRGLFASGANVLT
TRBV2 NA ASWKSSYNEQF
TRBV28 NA ASGRRGATTGELF
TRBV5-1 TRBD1 ASSLSRQGPYIPHEQY